These 15 T cell receptor beta chains came from one sample sequenced in a study of OX40 agonist ivuxolimab in advanced cancers. Measured with immunoSEQ multiplex PCR; TCRdb has only the in-frame clones, and not every one. The repertoire consists of some 70,000 clones, with 88% occurring once and the leading ten covering more than 2.5%. This sample comprised CD4+ or CD8+ T cells sorted from blood, obtained in a trial of the OX40 agonist ivuxolimab. The receptors here all came from an adult with an advanced solid tumor such as melanoma, head and neck, liver or kidney cancer.

The genes are TRBV7-6 and TRBJ2-3, with 10 bases matching TRBD2. After removal of 1 base from V and 6 bases from J, the junction contained 10 bases not matched to a gene. This CDR3 contains 17 residues. Germline V lookup: CDR1 SGHVS, CDR2 FNYEAQ. The CDR3 DNA reads as TGTGCCAGCAGCTTAGGCCCCTCTAGCGGGGGCCTCGATACGCAGTATTTT. Protein product: CASSLGPSSGGLDTQYF.

This sequence joins TRBV5-4 and TRBJ2-1; D gene uncertain. The V gene lost 0 bases and the J gene lost 8 bases, with 6 bases spanning the gap. This CDR3 region has 12 residues. Germline CDR1 is SGHNT and CDR2 is YYREEE (reference sequence). Here the CDR3 reads CASSLEGDEQFF. CDR3 coding DNA: TGTGCCAGCAGCTTGGAAGGCGATGAGCAGTTCTTC.

V gene TRBV30 combines with J gene TRBJ2-5; 9 bases line up with TRBD2. Germline lookup yields CDR1 GTSNPN and CDR2 SVGIG (reference sequence). The CDR3 loop spans 14 amino acids. Losses at the gene ends were 0 bases for V and 9 bases for J; bases not matched to a gene: 8. The CDR3 protein is CAWSVKAGGPPQYF. The CDR3 nucleotides read TGTGCCTGGAGTGTAAAGGCGGGAGGGCCGCCCCAGTACTTC. The full variable domain, completed using reference TRBV30 and TRBJ2-5, is SQTIHQWPATLVQPVGSPLSLECTVEGTSNPNLYWYRQAAGRGLQLLFYSVGIGQISSEVPQNLSASRPQDRQFILSSKKLLLSDSGFYLCAWSVKAGGPPQYFGPGTRLLVL.

The chain is built from TRBV14 and TRBJ2-3; D is ambiguous. There are 14 residues in the CDR3. V gave up 3 bases and J gave up 6 bases, with 13 bases separating them. Germline-derived CDR1 and CDR2 are SGHDN and FVKESK. CDR3 in DNA: TGTGCCAGCAGCCAGACGGGCAGCCGGGATACGCAGTATTTT. Translated: CASSQTGSRDTQYF.

This chain joins TRBV10-3 and TRBJ1-1; D gene uncertain. Germline lookup yields CDR1 ENHRY and CDR2 SYGVKD. Trimming removed 0 bases at V and 0 bases at J, with 11 bases between. This CDR3 region has 16 residues. CDR3 nucleotides: TGTGCCATCAGTGAGTCAGAACAGAATTTGAACACTGAAGCTTTCTTT. This gives the protein CAISESEQNLNTEAFF.

This clone was recorded only once. The chain carries TRBV28 and TRBJ2-4, with D possibly being TRBD2 (6 bases). The CDR3 runs to 14 residues. Trimming shortened V by 6 bases and J by 8 bases, and 17 bases separated the two germline ends. Germline lookup yields CDR1 MDHEN and CDR2 SYDVKM. The CDR3 DNA follows: TGTGCCAGCAGCCCCCGATCCGCGGGGTACATTCAGTACTTC. Translating gives CASSPRSAGYIQYF.

The chain uses TRBV19 and TRBJ1-2; unclear D gene. The germline V gene encodes CDR1 LNHDA and CDR2 SQIVND (reference sequence). The CDR3 consists of 15 residues. Trimming took 5 bases from V and 2 from J, leaving 15 bases between them. The CDR3 here is CASSGWTTENYGYTF. CDR3 nucleotide sequence: TGTGCCAGTAGTGGGTGGACGACCGAGAACTATGGCTACACCTTC.

The chain has TRBV2 and TRBJ1-4, with D perhaps matching TRBD1 (6 bases). Trimming pared 6 bases from V and 0 bases from J, leaving 14 bases between. Per germline, CDR1 SNHLY and CDR2 FYNNEI. The CDR3 is made up of 16 amino acids. CDR3 nucleotide sequence: TGTGCCAGCAGCCTACAGGGATATACAACTAATGAAAAACTGTTTTTT. It yields the protein CASSLQGYTTNEKLFF. The full variable domain, with the rest looked up from reference TRBV2 and TRBJ1-4, is EPEVTQTPSHQVTQMGQEVILRCVPISNHLYFYWYRQILGQKVEFLVSFYNNEISEKSEIFDDQFSVERPDGSNFTLKIRSTKLEDSAMYFCASSLQGYTTNEKLFFGSGTQLSVL.

This chain uses TRBV2 with TRBJ2-7; D not certain. Germline values: CDR1 SNHLY, CDR2 FYNNEI. CDR3 length equals 11 residues. Trimming cost V 4 bases and J 4 bases, with 5 bases left between them. CDR3 sequence reads: CASSVRYEQYF. The CDR3 DNA reads as TGTGCCAGCAGTGTTCGGTACGAGCAGTACTTC.

V gene TRBV11-2 combines with J gene TRBJ2-6; 10 bases fit TRBD1. The junction had 5 bases not matched to a gene; V was cut back by 5 bases and J by 4 bases. The germline CDR1 and CDR2 sequences are SGHAT and FQNNGV. The CDR3 is 16 amino acids. CDR3 amino acids: CASSNRQGAGANVLTF. CDR3 nucleotides: TGTGCCAGCAGCAACAGACAGGGGGCGGGGGCCAACGTCCTGACTTTC.

In DNA, the CDR3 is TGTGCCAGCAGACCACTAGCGGGAGGGCCCTACGAGCAGTACTTC. Amino acids: CASRPLAGGPYEQYF. The rearrangement links TRBV11-2 to TRBJ2-7; 13 bases are a match to TRBD2. Germline loops: CDR1 SGHAT, CDR2 FQNNGV. CDR3 length equals 15 residues. V gave up 6 bases and J gave up 2 bases; unmatched junction bases: 4.

V usage is TRBV6-5 and J usage is TRBJ2-7, with 10 bases that match TRBD2. CDR3 length equals 14 residues. Germline V lookup: CDR1 MNHEY, CDR2 SVGAGI. The ends lost 6 bases at V and 3 bases at J; junction bases unmatched: 5. For the CDR3, the DNA is TGTGCCAGCAGCAGAGCTAGCGGGAGCTACGAGCAGTACTTC. This translates into CASSRASGSYEQYF.

The rearrangement joins TRBV30 to TRBJ2-2; either TRBD1 or TRBD2 may fit D (6 bases each). CDR1 and CDR2 from the germline V gene are GTSNPN and SVGIG (reference sequence). The CDR3 length is 14 residues. Trimming stripped 5 bases from V and 6 bases from J, with 16 bases between. The CDR3: CAWVSGANAGELFF. The CDR3, as DNA: TGTGCCTGGGTTTCGGGGGCAAACGCCGGGGAGCTGTTTTTT.

This chain connects TRBV5-6 to TRBJ1-2, with D uncertain. Between the trimmed V and J ends, which lost 1 base and 0 bases, there was a span of 10 bases. The CDR3 length is 15 residues. Germline V gene lookup returns CDR1 SGHDT and CDR2 YYEEEE. The CDR3 DNA sequence: TGTGCCAGCAGCTTGTTTTGGATTACTAACTATGGCTACACCTTC. The encoded protein is CASSLFWITNYGYTF.

V and J are TRBV7-2 and TRBJ2-1; TRBD2 matches 8 bases. CDR1 is SGHTA and CDR2 is FQGNSA in the germline V gene. This CDR3 is built from 16 residues. The V and J ends lost 5 bases and 5 bases, in that order; junction bases with no gene match: 11. The CDR3 DNA reads as TGTGCCAGCAGCCTCGGCGGGGCGGGGGGACACAATGAGCAGTTCTTC. This encodes CASSLGGAGGHNEQFF.